The T cell receptor beta chain described here comes from a study of blood T cell repertoires in COVID-19. V shed 0 bases and J shed 0 bases, with 4 bases lying between them. The CDR3 loop spans 15 amino acids. Germline lookup yields CDR1 SGHRS and CDR2 YFSETQ. Authors' processing steps: Amplifying reference gene primers gave estimates of nucleated cell counts. TCRdb's copy holds only in-frame clones and misses some; the assay was immunoSEQ multiplex PCR. The DNA gave D and trimming, while V, J and clone size come from that table. Of about 71,000 clones listed, 86% are singletons. This TCR was sampled from a young man with acute or convalescent COVID-19. The sample taken for sequencing was peripheral blood. The rearrangement joins TRBV5-1 to TRBJ1-6, with D unresolved. The CDR3 is CASSLDSSYNSPLHF. CDR3 in DNA: TGCGCCAGCAGCTTGGACAGCTCCTATAATTCACCCCTCCACTTT. Combining the CDR3 with reference TRBV5-1 and TRBJ1-6 gives the whole variable domain KAGVTQTPRYLIKTRGQQVTLSCSPISGHRSVSWYQQTPGQGLQFLFEYFSETQRNKGNFPGRFSGRQFSNSRSEMNVSTLELGDSALYLCASSLDSSYNSPLHFGNGTRLTVT.